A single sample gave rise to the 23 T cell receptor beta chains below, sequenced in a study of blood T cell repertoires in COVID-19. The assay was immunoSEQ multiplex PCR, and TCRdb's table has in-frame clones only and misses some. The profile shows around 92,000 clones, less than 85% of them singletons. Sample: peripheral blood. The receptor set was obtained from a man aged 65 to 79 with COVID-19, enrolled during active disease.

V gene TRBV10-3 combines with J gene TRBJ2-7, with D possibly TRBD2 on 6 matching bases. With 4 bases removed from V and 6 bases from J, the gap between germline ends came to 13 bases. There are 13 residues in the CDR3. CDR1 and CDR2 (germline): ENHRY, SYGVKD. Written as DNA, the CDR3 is TGTGCCATCAGTGCTTGGCAGGAGGGCGAGCAGTACTTC. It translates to CAISAWQEGEQYF.

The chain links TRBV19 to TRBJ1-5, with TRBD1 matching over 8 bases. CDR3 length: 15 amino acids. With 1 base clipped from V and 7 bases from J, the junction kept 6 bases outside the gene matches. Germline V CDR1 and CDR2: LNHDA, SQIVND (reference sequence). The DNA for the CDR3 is TGTGCCAGTAGTATAGGCAGGGGGCGCGAACAGCCCCAGCATTTT. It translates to CASSIGRGREQPQHF.

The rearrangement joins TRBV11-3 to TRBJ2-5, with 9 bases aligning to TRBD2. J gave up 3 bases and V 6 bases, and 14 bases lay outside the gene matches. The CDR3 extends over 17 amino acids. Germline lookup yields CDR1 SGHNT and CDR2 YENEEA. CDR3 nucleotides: TGTGCCAGCAGTGTCCCCCGGACTAGCGATGGAAAAGAGACCCAGTACTTC. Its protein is CASSVPRTSDGKETQYF.

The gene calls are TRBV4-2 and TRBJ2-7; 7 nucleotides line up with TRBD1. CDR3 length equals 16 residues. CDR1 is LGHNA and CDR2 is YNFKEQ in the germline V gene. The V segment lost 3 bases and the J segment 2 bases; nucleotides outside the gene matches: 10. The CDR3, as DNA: TGTGCCAGCAGCCAGTACGGGACAGCACTAACCTACGAGCAGTACTTC. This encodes CASSQYGTALTYEQYF.

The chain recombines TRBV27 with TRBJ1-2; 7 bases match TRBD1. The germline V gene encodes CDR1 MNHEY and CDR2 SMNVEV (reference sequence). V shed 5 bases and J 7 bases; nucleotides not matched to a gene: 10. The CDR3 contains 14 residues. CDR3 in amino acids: CASSTFTGVGGYTF. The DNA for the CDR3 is TGTGCCAGCAGTACTTTTACAGGGGTCGGTGGCTACACCTTC.

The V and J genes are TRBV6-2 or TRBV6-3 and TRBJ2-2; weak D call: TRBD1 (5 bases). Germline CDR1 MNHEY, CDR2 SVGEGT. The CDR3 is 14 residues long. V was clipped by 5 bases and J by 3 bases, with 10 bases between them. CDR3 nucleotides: TGTGCCAGCAGTAGTACAGGATACACCGGGGAGCTGTTTTTT. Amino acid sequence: CASSSTGYTGELFF.

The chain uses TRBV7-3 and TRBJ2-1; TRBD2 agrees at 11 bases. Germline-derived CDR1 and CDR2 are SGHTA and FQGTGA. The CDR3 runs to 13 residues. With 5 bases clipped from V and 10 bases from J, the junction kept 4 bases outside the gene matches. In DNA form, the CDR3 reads TGTGCCAGCAGCCCTAGACTAGCGGGGGAGCAGTTCTTC. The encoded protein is CASSPRLAGEQFF.

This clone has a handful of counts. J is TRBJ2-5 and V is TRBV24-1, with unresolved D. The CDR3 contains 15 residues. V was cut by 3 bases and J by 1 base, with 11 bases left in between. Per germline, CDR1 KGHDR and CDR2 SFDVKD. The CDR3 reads CATSDPGRGQETQYF. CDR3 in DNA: TGTGCCACCAGTGATCCCGGCCGCGGCCAAGAGACCCAGTACTTC.

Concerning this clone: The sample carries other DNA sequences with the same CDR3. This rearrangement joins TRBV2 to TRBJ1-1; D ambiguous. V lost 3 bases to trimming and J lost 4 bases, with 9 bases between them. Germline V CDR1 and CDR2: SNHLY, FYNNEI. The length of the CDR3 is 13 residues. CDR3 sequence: CASSEGPGTEAFF. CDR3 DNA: TGTGCCAGCAGTGAGGGCCCCGGCACTGAAGCTTTCTTT.

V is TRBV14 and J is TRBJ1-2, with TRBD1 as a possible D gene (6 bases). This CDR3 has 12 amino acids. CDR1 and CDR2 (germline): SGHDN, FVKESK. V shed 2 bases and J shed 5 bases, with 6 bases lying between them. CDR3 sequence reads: CASSQQGYGYTF. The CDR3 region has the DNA TGTGCCAGCAGCCAACAGGGGTATGGCTACACCTTC. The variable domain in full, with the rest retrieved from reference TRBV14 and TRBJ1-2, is EAGVTQFPSHSVIEKGQTVTLRCDPISGHDNLYWYRRVMGKEIKFLLHFVKESKQDESGMPNNRFLAERTGGTYSTLKVQPAELEDSGVYFCASSQQGYGYTFGSGTRLTVV.

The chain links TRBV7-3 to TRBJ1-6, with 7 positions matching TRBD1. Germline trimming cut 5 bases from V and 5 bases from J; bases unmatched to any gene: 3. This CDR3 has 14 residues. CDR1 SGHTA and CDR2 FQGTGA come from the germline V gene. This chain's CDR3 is CASSPGQNNSPLHF. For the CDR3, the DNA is TGTGCCAGCAGCCCGGGACAGAATAATTCACCCCTCCACTTT.

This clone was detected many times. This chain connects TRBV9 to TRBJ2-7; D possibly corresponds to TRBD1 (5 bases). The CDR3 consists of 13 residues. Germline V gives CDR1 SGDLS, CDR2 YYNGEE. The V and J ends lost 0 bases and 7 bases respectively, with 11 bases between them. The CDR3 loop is CASSVGGHHEQYF. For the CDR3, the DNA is TGTGCCAGCAGCGTAGGCGGACACCATGAGCAGTACTTC.

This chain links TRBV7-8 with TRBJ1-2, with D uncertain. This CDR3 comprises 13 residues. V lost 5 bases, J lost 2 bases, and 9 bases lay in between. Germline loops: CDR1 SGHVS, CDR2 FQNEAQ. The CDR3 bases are TGTGCCAGCAGCCCAGATAAGAACTATGGCTACACCTTC. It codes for CASSPDKNYGYTF.

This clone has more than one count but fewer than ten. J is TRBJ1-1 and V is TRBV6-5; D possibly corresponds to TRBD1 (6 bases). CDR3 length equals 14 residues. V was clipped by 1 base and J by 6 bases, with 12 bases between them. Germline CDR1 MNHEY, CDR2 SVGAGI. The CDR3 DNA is TGTGCCAGCAGTTACTTGCAGGGGTTGGCTGAAGCTTTCTTT. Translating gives CASSYLQGLAEAFF.

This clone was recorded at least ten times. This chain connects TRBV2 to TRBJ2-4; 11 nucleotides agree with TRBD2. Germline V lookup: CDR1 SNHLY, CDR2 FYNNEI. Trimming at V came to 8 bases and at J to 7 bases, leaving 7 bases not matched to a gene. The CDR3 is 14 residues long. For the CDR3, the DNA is TGTGCCAGCGGGCGACTAGCGGGGAGTAACATTCAGTACTTC. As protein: CASGRLAGSNIQYF.

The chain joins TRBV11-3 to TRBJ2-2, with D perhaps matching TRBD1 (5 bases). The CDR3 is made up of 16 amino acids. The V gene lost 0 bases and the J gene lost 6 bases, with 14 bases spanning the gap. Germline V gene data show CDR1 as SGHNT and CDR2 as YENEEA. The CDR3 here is CASSLETGVFPGELFF. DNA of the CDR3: TGTGCCAGCAGCTTAGAAACAGGCGTGTTTCCCGGGGAGCTGTTTTTT.

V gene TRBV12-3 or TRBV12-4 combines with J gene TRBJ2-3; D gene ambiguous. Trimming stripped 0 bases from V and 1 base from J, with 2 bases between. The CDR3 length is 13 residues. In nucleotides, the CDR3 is TGTGCCAGCAGTTTAGCCGGCACAGATACGCAGTATTTT. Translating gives CASSLAGTDTQYF.

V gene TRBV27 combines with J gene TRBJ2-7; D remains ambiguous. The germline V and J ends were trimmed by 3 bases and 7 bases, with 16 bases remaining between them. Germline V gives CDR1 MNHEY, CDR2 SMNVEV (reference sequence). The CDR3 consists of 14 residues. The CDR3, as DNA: TGTGCCAGCAGTTTGTCGGAGTTCTCACGGGAGCAGTACTTC. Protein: CASSLSEFSREQYF.

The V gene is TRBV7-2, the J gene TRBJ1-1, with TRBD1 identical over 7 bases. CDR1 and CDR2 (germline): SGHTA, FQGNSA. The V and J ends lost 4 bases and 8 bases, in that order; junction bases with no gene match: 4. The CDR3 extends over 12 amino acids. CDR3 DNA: TGTGCCAGCAGCTCACAGGGGTCGGAAGCTTTCTTT. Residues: CASSSQGSEAFF.

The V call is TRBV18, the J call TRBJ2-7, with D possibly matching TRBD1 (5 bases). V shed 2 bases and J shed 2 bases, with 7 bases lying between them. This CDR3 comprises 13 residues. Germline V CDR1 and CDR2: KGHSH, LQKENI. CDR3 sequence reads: CASSPGAPYEQYF. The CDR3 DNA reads TGTGCCAGCTCACCAGGGGCCCCCTACGAGCAGTACTTC.

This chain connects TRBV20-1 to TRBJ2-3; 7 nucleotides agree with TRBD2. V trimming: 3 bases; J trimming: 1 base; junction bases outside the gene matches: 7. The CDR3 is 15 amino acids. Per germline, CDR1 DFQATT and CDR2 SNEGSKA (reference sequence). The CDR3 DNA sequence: TGCAGTGCTAGTTCGCGGGAGACGCGCACAGATACGCAGTATTTT. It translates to CSASSRETRTDTQYF.

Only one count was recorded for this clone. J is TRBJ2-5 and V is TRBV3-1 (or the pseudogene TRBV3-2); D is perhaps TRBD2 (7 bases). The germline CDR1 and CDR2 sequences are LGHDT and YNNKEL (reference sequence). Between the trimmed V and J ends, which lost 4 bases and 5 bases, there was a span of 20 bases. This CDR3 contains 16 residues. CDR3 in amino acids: CASSRRGRERGETQYF. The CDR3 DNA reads TGTGCCAGCAGCCGACGTGGGCGGGAGAGGGGGGAGACCCAGTACTTC.

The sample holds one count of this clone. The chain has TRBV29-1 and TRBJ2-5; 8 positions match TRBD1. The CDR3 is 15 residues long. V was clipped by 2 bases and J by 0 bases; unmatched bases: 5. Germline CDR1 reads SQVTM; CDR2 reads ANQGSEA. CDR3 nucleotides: TGCAGCGTTGAATTAAGGGACAGGAACCAAGAGACCCAGTACTTC. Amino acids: CSVELRDRNQETQYF. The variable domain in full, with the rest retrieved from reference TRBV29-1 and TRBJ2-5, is SAVISQKPSRDICQRGTSLTIQCQVDSQVTMMFWYRQQPGQSLTLIATANQGSEATYESGFVIDKFPISRPNLTFSTLTVSNMSPEDSSIYLCSVELRDRNQETQYFGPGTRLLVL.